A selection of T cell receptor beta chains follows, all from one sample in a study of shared clonotypes between healthy human individuals. Only in-frame clones appear in the TCRdb table, and some are missing; sequencing was by immunoSEQ multiplex PCR. The sample lists about 700,000 clones, 92% occurring once. Material: naive CD8+ T cells sorted from blood. The source is a man aged 30-40 years in good health. Both conserved end residues are part of each CDR3. The D gene is left open where the match is weak. Only some rows state a clone size, as once, few, many or a class for expanded clones.

size	V	J	D	DNA	CDR3
NA	TRBV7-8	TRBJ1-1	NA	TGTGCCAGCAGCTTATATGGCGGAGAAGCTTTCTTT	CASSLYGGEAFF
NA	TRBV5-6	TRBJ2-7	TRBD2	TGTGCCAGCAGCATCTCCGGGACTAGTGACGAGCAGTACTTC	CASSISGTSDEQYF
NA	TRBV5-1	TRBJ2-1	NA	TGCGCCAGCAGCTTGCGACCCCGCGAGGGGGTTTACAATGAGCAGTTCTTC	CASSLRPREGVYNEQFF
NA	TRBV4-2	TRBJ2-4	NA	TGTGCCAGCAGCCCCCGTCAACAGGGTCTGGACATTCAGTACTTC	CASSPRQQGLDIQYF
NA	TRBV7-9	TRBJ2-7	TRBD2	TGTGCCAGCAGCAACCGGACTAGCGGGATCGAGCAGTACTTC	CASSNRTSGIEQYF
NA	TRBV6-4	TRBJ1-1	NA	TGTGCCAGCAGTGACGGGGGTTTGGGGTCGACCACTGAAGCTTTCTTT	CASSDGGLGSTTEAFF
NA	TRBV10-3	TRBJ2-1	NA	TGTGCCATCAGCCCTAGCTCCTACAATGAGCAGTTCTTC	CAISPSSYNEQFF
once	TRBV5-1	TRBJ1-1	NA	TGCGCCAGCAGCTTAGCAGGTAGGAACACTGAAGCTTTCTTT	CASSLAGRNTEAFF
NA	TRBV28	TRBJ2-7	TRBD1	TGTGCCACCTCGGACAGGGCCTACGAGCAGTACTTC	CATSDRAYEQYF
once	TRBV10-3	TRBJ2-1	TRBD2	TGTGCCATCAGTGAACCCGCAGGCGGGAGCTCCTACAATGAGCAGTTCTTC	CAISEPAGGSSYNEQFF
NA	TRBV7-2	TRBJ2-7	NA	TGTGCCAGCAGCTTAGACTTAGGACAGACGACCTACGAGCAGTACTTC	CASSLDLGQTTYEQYF
NA	TRBV15	TRBJ2-2	TRBD1	TGTGCCACCAGCAGTGACAGGGGACGGGAGCTGTTTTTT	CATSSDRGRELFF
few	TRBV27	TRBJ2-7	NA	TGTGCCAGCCAGACTGACTACGAGCAGTACTTC	CASQTDYEQYF